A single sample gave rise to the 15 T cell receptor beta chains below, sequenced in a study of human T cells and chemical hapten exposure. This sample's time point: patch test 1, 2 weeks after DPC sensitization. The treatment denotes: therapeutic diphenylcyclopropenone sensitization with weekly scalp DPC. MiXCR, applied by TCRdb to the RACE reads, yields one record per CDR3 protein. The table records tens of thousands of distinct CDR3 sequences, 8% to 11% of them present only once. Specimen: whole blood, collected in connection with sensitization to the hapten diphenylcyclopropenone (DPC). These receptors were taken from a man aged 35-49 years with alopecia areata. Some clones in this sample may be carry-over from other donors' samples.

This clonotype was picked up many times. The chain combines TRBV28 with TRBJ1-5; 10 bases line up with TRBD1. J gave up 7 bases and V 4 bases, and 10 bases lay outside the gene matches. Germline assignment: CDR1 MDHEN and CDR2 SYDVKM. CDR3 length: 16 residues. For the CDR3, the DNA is TGTGCCAGCAGTTCCCCCGGGACAGGGGTATGGCAGCCCCAGCATTTT. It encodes CASSSPGTGVWQPQHF.

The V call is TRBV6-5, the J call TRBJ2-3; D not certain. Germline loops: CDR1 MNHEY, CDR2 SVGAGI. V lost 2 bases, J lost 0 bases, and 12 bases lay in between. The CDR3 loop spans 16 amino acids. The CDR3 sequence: CASSYVPGLSTDTQYF. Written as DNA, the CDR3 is TGTGCCAGCAGTTACGTTCCCGGGCTTAGCACAGATACGCAGTATTTT.

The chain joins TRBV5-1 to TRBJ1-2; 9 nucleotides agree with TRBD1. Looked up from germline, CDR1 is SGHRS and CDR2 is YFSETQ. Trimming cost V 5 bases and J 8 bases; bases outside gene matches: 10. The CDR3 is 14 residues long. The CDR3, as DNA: TGCGCCAGCAGGATTGAACAGGGGGCGGGAGGCTACACCTTC. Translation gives CASRIEQGAGGYTF.

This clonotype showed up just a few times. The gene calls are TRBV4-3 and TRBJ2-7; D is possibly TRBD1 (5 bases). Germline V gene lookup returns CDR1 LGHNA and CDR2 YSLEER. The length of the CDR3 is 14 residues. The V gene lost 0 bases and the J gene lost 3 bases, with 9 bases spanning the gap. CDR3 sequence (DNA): TGCGCCAGCAGCCAAGATTTTAGGGGCTACGAGCAGTACTTC. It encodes CASSQDFRGYEQYF.

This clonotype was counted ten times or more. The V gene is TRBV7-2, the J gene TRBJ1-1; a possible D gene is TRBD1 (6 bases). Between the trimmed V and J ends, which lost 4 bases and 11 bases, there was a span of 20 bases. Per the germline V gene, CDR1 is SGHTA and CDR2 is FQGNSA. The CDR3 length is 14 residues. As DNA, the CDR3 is TGTGCCAGCAGCTCGCCGGGGACCCCCAGGGGCGCTTTCTTT. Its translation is CASSSPGTPRGAFF.

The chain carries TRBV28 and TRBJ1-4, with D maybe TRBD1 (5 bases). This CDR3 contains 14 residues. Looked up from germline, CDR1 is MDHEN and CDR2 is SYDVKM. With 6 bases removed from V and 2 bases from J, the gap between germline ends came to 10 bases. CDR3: CASSSTETNEKLFF. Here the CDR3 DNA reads TGTGCCAGCAGCTCGACAGAGACTAATGAAAAACTGTTTTTT.

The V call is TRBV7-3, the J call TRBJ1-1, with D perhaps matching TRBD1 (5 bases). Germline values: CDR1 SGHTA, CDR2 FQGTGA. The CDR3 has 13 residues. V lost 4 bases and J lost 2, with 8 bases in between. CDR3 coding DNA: TGTGCCAGCAGCTCACAGGTTAACACTGAAGCTTTCTTT. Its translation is CASSSQVNTEAFF.

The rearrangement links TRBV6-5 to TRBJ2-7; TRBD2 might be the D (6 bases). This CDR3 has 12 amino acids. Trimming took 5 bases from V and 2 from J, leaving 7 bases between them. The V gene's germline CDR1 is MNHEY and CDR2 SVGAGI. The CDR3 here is CASSPGAYEQYF. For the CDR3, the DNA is TGTGCCAGCAGTCCGGGGGCCTACGAGCAGTACTTC.

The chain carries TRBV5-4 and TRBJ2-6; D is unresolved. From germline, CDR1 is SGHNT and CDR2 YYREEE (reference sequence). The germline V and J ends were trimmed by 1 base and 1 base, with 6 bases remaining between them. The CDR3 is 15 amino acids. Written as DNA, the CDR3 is TGTGCCAGCAGCTTGCCGCAATCTGGGGCCAACGTCCTGACTTTC. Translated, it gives CASSLPQSGANVLTF. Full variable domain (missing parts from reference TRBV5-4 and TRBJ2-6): ETGVTQSPTHLIKTRGQQVTLRCSSQSGHNTVSWYQQALGQGPQFIFQYYREEENGRGNFPPRFSGLQFPNYSSELNVNALELDDSALYLCASSLPQSGANVLTFGAGSRLTVL.

The chain's CDR3 is CASSPTRFPYEQYV. CDR3 in DNA: TGTGCCAGCTCGCCCACACGCTTCCCATACGAGCAGTACGTC. The V gene is TRBV18, the J gene TRBJ2-7; D is ambiguous. Germline CDR1 is KGHSH and CDR2 is LQKENI. Trimming removed 6 bases at V and 4 bases at J, with 16 bases between. This CDR3 has 14 residues.

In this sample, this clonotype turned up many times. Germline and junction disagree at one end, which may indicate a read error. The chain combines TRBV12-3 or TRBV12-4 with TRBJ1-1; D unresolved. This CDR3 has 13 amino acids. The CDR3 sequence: CASSLAAGTEAFF. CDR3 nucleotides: TGTGCCAGCAGTCTAGCCGCAGGCACTGAAGCTTTCTTT.

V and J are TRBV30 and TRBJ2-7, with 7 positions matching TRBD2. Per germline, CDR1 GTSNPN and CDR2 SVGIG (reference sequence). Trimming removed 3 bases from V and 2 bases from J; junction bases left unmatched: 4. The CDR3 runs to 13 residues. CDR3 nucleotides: TGTGCCTGGAGGAAGGGAGGGACCTACGAGCAGTACGTC. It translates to CAWRKGGTYEQYV.

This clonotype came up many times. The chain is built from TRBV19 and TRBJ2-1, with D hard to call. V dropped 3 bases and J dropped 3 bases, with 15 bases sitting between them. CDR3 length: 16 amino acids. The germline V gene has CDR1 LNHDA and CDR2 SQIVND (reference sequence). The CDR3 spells CASSMELVIGYNEQFF. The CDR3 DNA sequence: TGTGCCAGTAGTATGGAGCTAGTCATAGGCTACAATGAGCAGTTCTTC. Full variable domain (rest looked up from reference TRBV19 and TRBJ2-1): DGGITQSPKYLFRKEGQNVTLSCEQNLNHDAMYWYRQDPGQGLRLIYYSQIVNDFQKGDIAEGYSVSREKKESFPLTVTSAQKNPTAFYLCASSMELVIGYNEQFFGPGTRLTVL.

In DNA form, the CDR3 reads TGTGCCACCAGTGGGGATAGCTCTAGCACAGATACGCAGTATTTT. Its translation: CATSGDSSSTDTQYF. The chain joins TRBV24-1 to TRBJ2-3; D remains ambiguous. V lost 5 bases, J lost 0 bases, and 11 bases lay in between. Germline lookup yields CDR1 KGHDR and CDR2 SFDVKD. The CDR3 contains 15 residues.

CDR3 in amino acids: CATSDPPLAGGVHEQFF. In DNA, the CDR3 is TGTGCCACCAGTGATCCCCCACTAGCGGGAGGTGTCCATGAGCAGTTCTTC. This chain joins TRBV24-1 and TRBJ2-1; 12 nucleotides align to TRBD2. This CDR3 is 17 amino acids long. Germline CDR1 reads KGHDR; CDR2 reads SFDVKD. V shed 3 bases and J 8 bases; nucleotides not matched to a gene: 10.